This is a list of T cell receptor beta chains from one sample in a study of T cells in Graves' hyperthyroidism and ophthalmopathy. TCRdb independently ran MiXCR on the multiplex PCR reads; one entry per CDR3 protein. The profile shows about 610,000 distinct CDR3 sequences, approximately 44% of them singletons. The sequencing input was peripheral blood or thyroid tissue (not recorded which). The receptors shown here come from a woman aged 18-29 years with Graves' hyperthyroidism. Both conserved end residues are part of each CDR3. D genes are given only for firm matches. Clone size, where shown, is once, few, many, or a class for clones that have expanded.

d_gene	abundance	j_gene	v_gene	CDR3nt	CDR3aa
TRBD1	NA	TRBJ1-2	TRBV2	TGTGCCAGCAGAGGGACAGGGGTCGGCTACACCTTC	CASRGTGVGYTF
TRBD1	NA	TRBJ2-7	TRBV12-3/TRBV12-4	TGTGCCAGCAGTTTGGGACAGAACACCGGGGAGCAGTACTTC	CASSLGQNTGEQYF
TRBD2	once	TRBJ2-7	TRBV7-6	TGTGCCAGCAGCCATGGAGCGGGAGCCGCGACCTCCTACGAGCAGTACTTC	CASSHGAGAATSYEQYF
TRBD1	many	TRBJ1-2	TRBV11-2	TGTGCCAGCAGCTTAGATCTCGGGACAGGTCATGGCTACACCTTC	CASSLDLGTGHGYTF
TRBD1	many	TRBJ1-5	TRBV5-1	TGCGCCAGCAGCCCGACAGGGGAGGAGCCCCAGCATTTT	CASSPTGEEPQHF
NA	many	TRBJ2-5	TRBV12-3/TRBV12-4	TGTGCCAGCAGTCCGGAGGGGTACCAAGAGACCCAGTACTTC	CASSPEGYQETQYF
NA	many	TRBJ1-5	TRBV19	TGTGCCAGTACCCAAGGTGTTGTTCAGCCCCAGCATTTT	CASTQGVVQPQHF
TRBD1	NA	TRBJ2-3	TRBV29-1	TGCAGCGGAGACAGGGGGCTGCAGTATTTT	CSGDRGLQYF
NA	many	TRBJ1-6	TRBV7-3	TGTGCCAGCAGCTTCGCGGGTAATTCACCCCTCCACTTT	CASSFAGNSPLHF
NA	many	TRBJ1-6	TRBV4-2	TGTGCCAGCAGCCACAAGGGGAACCCAGTTTCACCCCTCCACTTT	CASSHKGNPVSPLHF
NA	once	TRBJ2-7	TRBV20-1	TGCAGTGCTAGAGATTACGGGCTTAGCTCCTACGAGCAGTACTTC	CSARDYGLSSYEQYF